This record covers a single TCR beta chain. This entry comes from a study of blood T cell repertoires in COVID-19. Study at large: The United States, Italy and Spain provided the acute and convalescent COVID-19 samples. T cells, B-cell-depleted T cells, or PBMCs supplied cDNA or gDNA.

Sequencing used immunoSEQ multiplex PCR; TCRdb keeps in-frame clones, though not all of them. The profile shows a few hundred thousand clones, 80% to 90% of them singletons. This TCR derives from a woman aged 18-29 years who had recovered from COVID-19. Sequenced: PBMCs or T cells enriched from blood (not recorded which).

CDR3 nucleotide sequence: TGTGCCAGCAGTGAAGTAGGGGACAGGGGTCCATGGTATCCCCAGCATTTT. Translating it yields CASSEVGDRGPWYPQHF. The rearrangement links TRBV6-1 to TRBJ1-5; 10 bases map to TRBD1. The CDR3 length is 17 residues. Germline CDR1 is MNHNS and CDR2 is SASEGT. V lost 1 base and J lost 10; bases outside the gene matches: 13.